A single sample is the source of the 11 T cell receptor beta chains below, sequenced in a study of Ad26.COV2.S vaccination and SARS-CoV-2 variants. Some clones are missing from TCRdb's copy, which holds only in-frame ones; the method was immunoSEQ multiplex PCR. The data contain around 94,000 clones, around 81% of them seen just once; the ten biggest clones take up 15% to 20%. The sample here was peripheral blood, taken after recovery from COVID-19. The receptors stem from a human donor who had recovered from COVID-19.

The chain couples TRBV5-1 to TRBJ2-7; 11 bases agree with TRBD1. This CDR3 spans 14 amino acids. The germline V gene encodes CDR1 SGHRS and CDR2 YFSETQ. J was trimmed by 6 bases and V by 4 bases; bases with no gene match: 6. As DNA, the CDR3 is TGCGCCAGCAGCGACGGGACAGGGGGTATCGAGCAGTACTTC. This encodes CASSDGTGGIEQYF. The variable domain in full, completed from reference TRBV5-1 and TRBJ2-7, reads KAGVTQTPRYLIKTRGQQVTLSCSPISGHRSVSWYQQTPGQGLQFLFEYFSETQRNKGNFPGRFSGRQFSNSRSEMNVSTLELGDSALYLCASSDGTGGIEQYFGPGTRLTVT.

This chain uses TRBV6-5 with TRBJ2-1, with TRBD1 identical over 9 bases. J gave up 3 bases and V 6 bases, and 6 bases lay outside the gene matches. The CDR3 is made up of 15 amino acids. The germline CDR1 and CDR2 sequences are MNHEY and SVGAGI. The DNA of the CDR3 is TGTGCCAGCAGAGAGGGACAGGGCAACTACAATGAGCAGTTCTTC. Translated, it gives CASREGQGNYNEQFF.

This clone was seen many times. Here the CDR3 DNA reads TGCAGTGCTAGTATCCCAGTGGGTTATGGCTACACCTTC. This sequence encodes CSASIPVGYGYTF. V usage is TRBV20-1 and J usage is TRBJ1-2; no firm D call. Germline V gene lookup returns CDR1 DFQATT and CDR2 SNEGSKA (reference sequence). The CDR3 is made up of 13 amino acids. V lost 3 bases and J 5 bases, leaving 13 bases between the germline ends.

The rearrangement links TRBV6-4 to TRBJ2-3, with TRBD1 as a possible D gene (5 bases). Germline loops: CDR1 MRHNA, CDR2 SNTAGT. Trimming pared 4 bases from V and 0 bases from J, leaving 14 bases between. The CDR3 loop spans 16 amino acids. CDR3: CASSGDRQSSTDTQYF. CDR3 nucleotides: TGTGCCAGCAGTGGAGACCGACAGTCTAGCACAGATACGCAGTATTTT.

V and J are TRBV29-1 and TRBJ2-7, with D perhaps matching TRBD1 (6 bases). Trimming left V 5 bases short and J 3 bases short, with 14 bases between. This CDR3 has 13 amino acids. The germline CDR1 and CDR2 sequences are SQVTM and ANQGSEA. CDR3 protein: CSVIQGWGYEQYF. CDR3 DNA: TGCAGCGTTATACAGGGTTGGGGCTACGAGCAGTACTTC.

The chain carries TRBV9 and TRBJ2-3; D unresolved. The germline V gene has CDR1 SGDLS and CDR2 YYNGEE. V gave up 0 bases and J gave up 6 bases, with 11 bases separating them. The CDR3 consists of 14 residues. CDR3 coding DNA: TGTGCCAGCAGCGTAGGGGGTTTCGGGGATACGCAGTATTTT. This encodes CASSVGGFGDTQYF.

The table lists this clone with a few counts. The J gene is TRBJ1-1, the V gene TRBV27; 7 bases map to TRBD1. The CDR3 sequence is 13 residues long. Germline V gene sequence: CDR1 MNHEY, CDR2 SMNVEV (reference sequence). Trimming cost V 5 bases and J 6 bases; bases outside gene matches: 6. The CDR3 sequence: CASSQQGVSEAFF. The CDR3 DNA is TGTGCCAGCAGTCAGCAGGGGGTGTCTGAAGCTTTCTTT.

The rearrangement uses TRBV7-9 and TRBJ2-7; D may be TRBD1 (5 bases). Between the trimmed V and J ends, which lost 0 bases and 0 bases, there was a span of 15 bases. Per germline, CDR1 SEHNR and CDR2 FQNEAQ (reference sequence). This CDR3 is 17 amino acids long. The CDR3 sequence is CASSLASYLDISYEQYF. CDR3 nucleotide sequence: TGTGCCAGCAGCTTAGCGTCTTATTTGGACATCTCCTACGAGCAGTACTTC. Filled out from reference TRBV7-9 and TRBJ2-7, the complete variable domain reads DTGVSQNPRHKITKRGQNVTFRCDPISEHNRLYWYRQTLGQGPEFLTYFQNEAQLEKSRLLSDRFSAERPKGSFSTLEIQRTEQGDSAMYLCASSLASYLDISYEQYFGPGTRLTVT.

J is TRBJ1-5 and V is TRBV28, with D hard to call. CDR1 is MDHEN and CDR2 is SYDVKM in the germline V gene. The CDR3 extends over 9 amino acids. The germline V and J ends were trimmed by 8 bases and 9 bases, with 5 bases remaining between them. The CDR3: CASGGPQHF. DNA of the CDR3: TGTGCCAGCGGAGGGCCCCAGCATTTT.

The count of this clone is one. The gene calls are TRBV19 and TRBJ1-2, with TRBD1 matching over 8 bases. This CDR3 is 14 amino acids long. The germline V gene has CDR1 LNHDA and CDR2 SQIVND (reference sequence). After removal of 5 bases from V and 4 bases from J, the junction contained 6 bases not matched to a gene. For the CDR3, the DNA is TGTGCCAGTAGTCCTGTGGACAGGGTCTATGGCTACACCTTC. Translating gives CASSPVDRVYGYTF.

This clone showed up just once. This chain joins TRBV7-9 and TRBJ1-2; possibly TRBD1 for D (5 bases). This CDR3 has 16 residues. V shed 1 base and J shed 3 bases, with 15 bases lying between them. Germline CDR1 and CDR2: SEHNR and FQNEAQ (reference sequence). CDR3 protein: CASSLVRGDRDYGYTF. In DNA form, the CDR3 reads TGTGCCAGCAGCTTAGTAAGAGGGGACCGGGACTATGGCTACACCTTC.